A single sample gave rise to the 32 T cell receptor beta chains below, sequenced in a study of blood T cells in healthy people across ages. Combining a sample-barcoded 5' primer with a J-beta primer mix, a second PCR ran for roughly 7 to 11 cycles. TCRdb re-analysed the 5' RACE reads in MiXCR, keeping a single row per CDR3 protein. Of about 970,000 distinct CDR3 sequences in the sample, roughly 50% were seen once. Sample: blood. The receptors originated from a woman aged 60 to 75 in good health.

This chain connects TRBV5-1 to TRBJ2-1, with 7 nucleotides matching TRBD1. The V gene end was trimmed by 3 bases and the J gene end by 2 bases; junction bases not matched to a gene: 5. This CDR3 contains 15 residues. CDR1 is SGHRS and CDR2 is YFSETQ in the germline V gene. The CDR3 sequence is CASSSTGVTYNEQFF. The CDR3 DNA sequence: TGCGCCAGCAGCTCTACAGGGGTCACCTACAATGAGCAGTTCTTC.

The chain has TRBV4-1 and TRBJ1-5, with 7 positions matching TRBD1. V shed 0 bases and J 4 bases; nucleotides not matched to a gene: 9. The CDR3 loop spans 17 amino acids. Germline CDR1 reads MGHRA; CDR2 reads YSYEKL. The CDR3 nucleotides are TGCGCCAGCAGCCAAGAATGGGTCGTGACAGGGAATCAGCCCCAGCATTTT. It codes for CASSQEWVVTGNQPQHF.

The rearrangement uses TRBV28 and TRBJ2-1; perhaps TRBD1 as D (6 bases). With 5 bases removed from V and 3 bases from J, the gap between germline ends came to 17 bases. CDR3 size: 16 residues. Germline V gene lookup returns CDR1 MDHEN and CDR2 SYDVKM. The CDR3 DNA reads TGTGCCAGCAGTGACCCGGGACATTACCACTACAATGAGCAGTTCTTC. Translating it yields CASSDPGHYHYNEQFF.

This clonotype showed up many times. The rearrangement links TRBV7-6 to TRBJ2-7; TRBD2 agrees at 12 bases. J was trimmed by 2 bases and V by 4 bases; bases with no gene match: 3. The CDR3 runs 15 residues. The germline gives CDR1 SGHVS, CDR2 FNYEAQ. The CDR3 loop reads CASSSGLAGPYEQYF. The CDR3 DNA sequence: TGTGCCAGCAGCTCCGGACTAGCGGGACCCTACGAGCAGTACTTC.

V and J are TRBV6-4 and TRBJ2-3; D unclear. CDR1 is MRHNA, CDR2 SNTAGT, per germline. V shed 3 bases and J shed 2 bases, with 9 bases lying between them. This CDR3 is 14 amino acids long. CDR3 amino acids: CASSDQGSTDTQYF. The DNA of the CDR3 is TGTGCCAGCAGTGATCAAGGCTCCACAGATACGCAGTATTTT.

This clonotype was observed a few times. This chain links TRBV28 with TRBJ2-4; D call uncertain. The DNA end lines up better with TRBJ2-7; the J call may be wrong. The germline V gene has CDR1 MDHEN and CDR2 SYDVKM. This CDR3 is 12 amino acids long. The CDR3 region is CASSFRPVEQYF. CDR3 DNA: TGTGCCAGCAGTTTCCGACCGGTCGAGCAGTACTTC.

This rearrangement joins TRBV4-1 to TRBJ2-6; TRBD1 is a possible D gene (6 bases). This CDR3 is 19 amino acids long. Between the trimmed V and J ends, which lost 0 bases and 4 bases, there was a span of 19 bases. Germline CDR1 and CDR2: MGHRA and YSYEKL. The CDR3 loop reads CASSQDLRTATRGANVLTF. CDR3 DNA: TGCGCCAGCAGCCAAGATCTTAGGACAGCCACGAGAGGGGCCAACGTCCTGACTTTC.

The table lists this clonotype with a few counts. This rearrangement joins TRBV20-1 to TRBJ2-7; perhaps TRBD2 as D (5 bases). V was trimmed by 5 bases and J by 4 bases, leaving 21 bases between them. The CDR3 extends over 15 amino acids. CDR1 is DFQATT, CDR2 SNEGSKA, per germline (reference sequence). CDR3 in DNA: TGCAGTGCTTCCCGAAGACGAGCGGCCCAATACGAGCAGTACTTC. It yields the protein CSASRRRAAQYEQYF.

The V gene is TRBV20-1, the J gene TRBJ2-7; TRBD1 matches 7 bases. V lost 0 bases to trimming and J lost 3 bases; unmatched junction nucleotides: 11. Germline V gene data show CDR1 as DFQATT and CDR2 as SNEGSKA (reference sequence). This CDR3 is 16 amino acids long. The CDR3 region is CSARDSRDSKRYEQYF. Here the CDR3 DNA reads TGCAGTGCTAGAGATTCTCGGGACAGCAAACGCTACGAGCAGTACTTC.

The V gene is TRBV7-2, the J gene TRBJ2-3, with 11 nucleotides matching TRBD2. The CDR3 totals 16 residues. Looked up from germline, CDR1 is SGHTA and CDR2 is FQGNSA. Trimming removed 4 bases from V and 2 bases from J; junction bases left unmatched: 5. CDR3 loop: CASSSLAGGSTDTQYF. The DNA of the CDR3 is TGTGCCAGCAGCTCCTTAGCGGGAGGGTCCACAGATACGCAGTATTTT.

J is TRBJ1-4 and V is TRBV4-2, with no clear D. Germline lookup yields CDR1 LGHNA and CDR2 YNFKEQ. Trimming left V 1 base short and J 6 bases short, with 18 bases between. The CDR3 spans 17 residues. The DNA for the CDR3 is TGTGCCAGCAGCCAAGGTATAAGGGCGGGTCCGGATGAAAAACTGTTTTTT. Its translation is CASSQGIRAGPDEKLFF.

V is TRBV11-2 and J is TRBJ2-1; tentatively, D is TRBD2 (6 bases). TRBJ2-7 explains the end of the DNA better; the J call may be wrong. Germline CDR1 is SGHAT and CDR2 is FQNNGV. This CDR3 contains 14 residues. The CDR3 DNA follows: TGTGCCAGCAGCTTTACTAGCTCCTACAATGAGCAGTACTTC. Translation: CASSFTSSYNEQYF.

The V call is TRBV12-3 or TRBV12-4, the J call TRBJ2-3; a possible D gene is TRBD2 (5 bases). Trimming removed 4 bases at V and 5 bases at J, with 16 bases between. The CDR3 length is 15 residues. CDR3 coding DNA: TGTGCCAGCAGTTCCTCCAGCGCCGGGATAGATACGCAGTATTTT. Translating it yields CASSSSSAGIDTQYF.

This clonotype was recorded a few times. This rearrangement joins TRBV25-1 to TRBJ1-6, with TRBD1 as a possible D gene (5 bases). The CDR3 sequence is 11 residues long. V was clipped by 5 bases and J by 16 bases, with 12 bases between them. The germline V gene encodes CDR1 MGHDK and CDR2 SYGVNS. CDR3 region: CASSLYGGLHF. The DNA of the CDR3 is TGTGCCAGCAGTCTATACGGGGGTCTCCACTTT.

This clonotype was found a few times. V usage is TRBV12-3 or TRBV12-4 and J usage is TRBJ2-7; 13 bases are shared with TRBD2. V was clipped by 5 bases and J by 4 bases; unmatched bases: 11. CDR3 length: 17 amino acids. The CDR3 DNA reads TGTGCCAGCAGTCCAACCGGGACTAGCGGGATGGTATACGAGCAGTACTTC. Protein product: CASSPTGTSGMVYEQYF.

This clonotype has a handful of counts. The chain joins TRBV5-1 to TRBJ2-1; TRBD1 aligns across 8 bases. The CDR3 is made up of 15 amino acids. Per the germline V gene, CDR1 is SGHRS and CDR2 is YFSETQ. V lost 2 bases to trimming and J lost 0 bases; unmatched junction nucleotides: 1. Here the CDR3 DNA reads TGCGCCAGCAGCTTTCAGGGGGCCTCCTACAATGAGCAGTTCTTC. Amino acid sequence: CASSFQGASYNEQFF.

This clonotype was observed a handful of times. The chain is built from TRBV20-1 and TRBJ1-5; D gene uncertain. V lost 3 bases, J lost 2 bases, and 14 bases lay in between. Germline V CDR1 and CDR2: DFQATT, SNEGSKA (reference sequence). This CDR3 is built from 15 residues. The CDR3 protein is CSARVPGSGNQPQHF. The CDR3 DNA reads as TGCAGTGCTAGGGTCCCGGGTTCAGGCAATCAGCCCCAGCATTTT.

The V and J genes are TRBV5-4 and TRBJ2-7, with 9 bases matching TRBD2. The CDR3 length is 16 residues. V was clipped by 4 bases and J by 4 bases; unmatched bases: 12. Looked up from germline, CDR1 is SGHNT and CDR2 is YYREEE (reference sequence). The CDR3 region has the DNA TGTGCCAGCAGCGCGGGACTAGCCGGAGGGGTGTACGAGCAGTACTTC. Protein sequence: CASSAGLAGGVYEQYF. Filled out from reference TRBV5-4 and TRBJ2-7, the complete variable domain reads ETGVTQSPTHLIKTRGQQVTLRCSSQSGHNTVSWYQQALGQGPQFIFQYYREEENGRGNFPPRFSGLQFPNYSSELNVNALELDDSALYLCASSAGLAGGVYEQYFGPGTRLTVT.

The chain's CDR3 is CASRSPGSFYEQYF. The CDR3 nucleotides read TGTGCCAGCAGGTCCCCGGGCTCGTTCTACGAGCAGTACTTC. The rearrangement joins TRBV6-2 or TRBV6-3 to TRBJ2-4, with D hard to call. Near its end, the DNA agrees better with TRBJ2-7, so the J call may be wrong. CDR3 length: 14 residues. Germline V gene lookup returns CDR1 MNHEY and CDR2 SVGEGT.

This clonotype has only one observation. This chain uses TRBV7-3 with TRBJ2-1; TRBD2 is a possible D gene (6 bases). Germline values: CDR1 SGHTA, CDR2 FQGTGA. V lost 5 bases, J lost 6 bases, and 17 bases lay in between. The CDR3 contains 15 residues. CDR3 bases: TGTGCCAGCAGCCCGGGAACGGCGGGGTCCAATGAGCAGTTCTTC. This encodes CASSPGTAGSNEQFF.

The gene calls are TRBV7-2 and TRBJ1-2; D is possibly TRBD1 (5 bases). From germline, CDR1 is SGHTA and CDR2 FQGNSA. The CDR3 consists of 13 residues. V was trimmed by 8 bases and J by 4 bases, leaving 14 bases between them. The CDR3 DNA reads TGTGCCAGCCAAGGTACGGGGGGCTATGGCTACACCTTC. It codes for CASQGTGGYGYTF. The variable domain in full, completed from reference TRBV7-2 and TRBJ1-2, reads GAGVSQSPSNKVTEKGKDVELRCDPISGHTALYWYRQSLGQGLEFLIYFQGNSAPDKSGLPSDRFSAERTGGSVSTLTIQRTQQEDSAVYLCASQGTGGYGYTFGSGTRLTVV.

This chain links TRBV4-1 with TRBJ2-7; 14 positions agree with TRBD2. CDR1 and CDR2 from the germline V gene are MGHRA and YSYEKL. Losses at the gene ends were 3 bases for V and 3 bases for J; bases not matched to a gene: 4. There are 16 residues in the CDR3. The CDR3 loop is CASSHRLAGGDYEQYF. The CDR3 nucleotides read TGCGCCAGCAGCCATCGACTAGCGGGAGGGGACTACGAGCAGTACTTC.

The V gene is TRBV7-2, the J gene TRBJ2-1, with D perhaps matching TRBD2 (6 bases). The CDR3 consists of 16 residues. V dropped 5 bases and J dropped 2 bases, with 16 bases sitting between them. CDR1 is SGHTA and CDR2 is FQGNSA in the germline V gene. The CDR3 spells CASSPAGTGAYNEQFF. The CDR3 DNA is TGTGCCAGCAGCCCGGCCGGGACTGGGGCCTACAATGAGCAGTTCTTC.

The chain employs TRBV7-2 and TRBJ2-3, with a possible D match to TRBD2 (5 bases). V was shortened by 1 base and J by 6 bases, with 17 bases between the two germline ends. The CDR3 loop spans 16 amino acids. Looked up from germline, CDR1 is SGHTA and CDR2 is FQGNSA. The CDR3 sequence is CASSLVAGGGWDTQYF. CDR3 coding DNA: TGTGCCAGCAGCTTAGTCGCGGGCGGAGGTTGGGATACGCAGTATTTT.

The chain has TRBV5-5 and TRBJ2-1, with 9 bases that match TRBD1. V lost 3 bases and J lost 0; bases outside the gene matches: 7. The CDR3 extends over 17 amino acids. Germline V gives CDR1 SGHKS, CDR2 YYEKEE (reference sequence). The CDR3: CASSSMTGGFSYNEQFF. CDR3 DNA sequence: TGTGCCAGCAGCTCTATGACAGGGGGTTTCTCCTACAATGAGCAGTTCTTC.

This clonotype appeared a few times. This sequence joins TRBV28 and TRBJ2-2, with D maybe TRBD1 (6 bases). This CDR3 spans 15 amino acids. V lost 6 bases and J 11 bases, leaving 22 bases between the germline ends. CDR1 is MDHEN and CDR2 is SYDVKM in the germline V gene. CDR3 bases: TGTGCCAGCAGACCAACCGGGACACTCTTTACTGAGCTGTTTTTT. It translates to CASRPTGTLFTELFF.

In its sample, this clonotype was seen a few times. V gene TRBV7-2 combines with J gene TRBJ2-1; 8 positions agree with TRBD1. CDR3 size: 17 residues. V dropped 2 bases and J dropped 5; count of bases not matched to a gene: 11. Germline values: CDR1 SGHTA, CDR2 FQGNSA. CDR3 coding DNA: TGTGCCAGCAGCTTAAGGCCAGGGGGCCAAAGGCACAATGAGCAGTTCTTC. It is translated as CASSLRPGGQRHNEQFF.

V usage is TRBV7-2 and J usage is TRBJ2-5; D remains ambiguous. The DNA end is a closer match to TRBJ2-7, so the J assignment may be wrong. Germline V gene data show CDR1 as SGHTA and CDR2 as FQGNSA. The CDR3 length is 12 residues. The CDR3 nucleotides are TGTGCCAGCAGCTTCATAATCGGCGAGCAGTACTTC. Protein product: CASSFIIGEQYF.

This chain uses TRBV20-1 with TRBJ2-5; TRBD2 agrees at 9 bases. This CDR3 is built from 15 residues. CDR1 and CDR2 from the germline V gene are DFQATT and SNEGSKA (reference sequence). V lost 2 bases to trimming and J lost 0 bases; unmatched junction nucleotides: 4. The CDR3 reads CSARPGLAYQETQYF. The CDR3 region has the DNA TGCAGTGCTAGACCAGGACTAGCGTACCAAGAGACCCAGTACTTC.

CDR3 protein: CASTVADPTDTQYF. The CDR3 DNA reads as TGCGCCAGCACCGTAGCGGACCCCACAGATACGCAGTATTTT. The chain combines TRBV5-1 with TRBJ2-3; possibly TRBD2 for D (6 bases). Germline-derived CDR1 and CDR2 are SGHRS and YFSETQ. The CDR3 loop spans 14 amino acids. With 6 bases removed from V and 2 bases from J, the gap between germline ends came to 13 bases.

A few counts support this clonotype. This chain joins TRBV20-1 and TRBJ2-3; 9 nucleotides agree with TRBD2. With V trimmed by 2 bases and J by 4 bases, 7 bases remained unmatched. The CDR3 loop spans 15 amino acids. Germline V gene data show CDR1 as DFQATT and CDR2 as SNEGSKA (reference sequence). The CDR3 here is CSARRAGGGSDTQYF. The DNA of the CDR3 is TGCAGTGCTAGACGAGCGGGAGGAGGGTCAGATACGCAGTATTTT.

This rearrangement joins TRBV4-3 to TRBJ2-7; 9 bases line up with TRBD2. This CDR3 has 16 residues. V dropped 0 bases and J dropped 7; count of bases not matched to a gene: 10. Per the germline V gene, CDR1 is LGHNA and CDR2 is YSLEER. This CDR3 is CASSQDMREGFGEQYF. Here the CDR3 DNA reads TGCGCCAGCAGCCAAGATATGCGGGAGGGGTTCGGGGAGCAGTACTTC.